The 5 T cell receptor beta chains below all came from one sample that was sequenced in a study of blood T cell repertoires in COVID-19. Libraries were prepared by immunoSEQ multiplex PCR; TCRdb keeps only in-frame clonotypes and omits some of them. This sample has over 85,000 clones, with about 85% found just once. The sequenced sample was peripheral blood. The receptors come from a man aged 50 to 59 with active COVID-19.

This clone showed up just a few times. The V call is TRBV7-9, the J call TRBJ2-3; 14 bases fit TRBD2. The V and J ends lost 2 bases and 5 bases, in that order; junction bases with no gene match: 6. The CDR3 extends over 17 amino acids. Germline V CDR1 and CDR2: SEHNR, FQNEAQ (reference sequence). CDR3 coding DNA: TGTGCCAGCAGCTTAAGCAGACTAGCGGGGGGGGAAGATACGCAGTATTTT. Translation gives CASSLSRLAGGEDTQYF.

The CDR3 is CASSATSGGTDTQYF. For the CDR3, the DNA is TGTGCCAGCAGCGCGACTAGCGGGGGCACAGATACGCAGTATTTT. The V call is TRBV9, the J call TRBJ2-3; TRBD2 aligns across 11 bases. V was clipped by 3 bases and J by 1 base; unmatched bases: 1. CDR3 size: 15 residues. CDR1 and CDR2 (germline): SGDLS, YYNGEE.

The chain joins TRBV11-2 to TRBJ2-5; 7 bases agree with TRBD2. The germline V gene encodes CDR1 SGHAT and CDR2 FQNNGV. The CDR3 spans 14 residues. V lost 6 bases to trimming and J lost 4 bases; unmatched junction nucleotides: 8. The CDR3 region is CASSPSGGGETQYF. In DNA form, the CDR3 reads TGTGCCAGCAGTCCTAGCGGCGGGGGAGAGACCCAGTACTTC.

This clone was seen only once. The chain has TRBV6-6 and TRBJ1-4; D call uncertain. The CDR3 has 13 amino acids. The germline CDR1 and CDR2 sequences are MNHNY and SVGAGI (reference sequence). Trimming shortened V by 6 bases and J by 6 bases, and 11 bases separated the two germline ends. The CDR3 sequence: CASSSIRDEKLFF. The CDR3 DNA follows: TGTGCCAGCAGCTCAATAAGAGATGAAAAACTGTTTTTT.

This clone showed up just a few times. V is TRBV5-1 and J is TRBJ1-2, with TRBD1 matching 9 bases. Unmatched junction bases numbered 7, after V lost 4 bases and J lost 3 bases. This CDR3 has 15 residues. Germline CDR1 is SGHRS and CDR2 is YFSETQ. In DNA, the CDR3 is TGCGCCAGCAGCCCGGGGACAGGGTGGGACTATGGCTACACCTTC. Encoded protein: CASSPGTGWDYGYTF.